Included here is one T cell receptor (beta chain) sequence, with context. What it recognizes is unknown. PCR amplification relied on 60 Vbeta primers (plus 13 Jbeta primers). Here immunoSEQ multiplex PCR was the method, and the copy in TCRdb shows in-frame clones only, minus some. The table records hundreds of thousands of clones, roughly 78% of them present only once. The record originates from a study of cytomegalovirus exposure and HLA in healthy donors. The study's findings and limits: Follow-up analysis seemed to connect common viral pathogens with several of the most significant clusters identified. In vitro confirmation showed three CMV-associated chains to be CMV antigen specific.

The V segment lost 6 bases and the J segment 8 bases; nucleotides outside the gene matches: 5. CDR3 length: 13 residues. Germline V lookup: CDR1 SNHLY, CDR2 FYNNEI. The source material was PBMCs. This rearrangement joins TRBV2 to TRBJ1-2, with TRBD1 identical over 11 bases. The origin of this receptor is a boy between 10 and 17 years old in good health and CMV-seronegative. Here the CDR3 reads CASSRDRGKGYTF. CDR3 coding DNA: TGTGCCAGCAGCAGGGACAGGGGGAAGGGCTACACCTTC.